These 10 T cell receptor beta chains were all obtained from the same sample, sequenced in a study of blood T cell repertoires in COVID-19. Sequencing used immunoSEQ multiplex PCR; TCRdb keeps in-frame clones, though not all of them. In the table there are 80,000 to 95,000 clones, approximately 86% of which are singletons. The sequencing sample was made of peripheral blood. Source of these receptors: an elderly woman in a cohort sampled during active or convalescent COVID-19.

The chain employs TRBV2 and TRBJ1-5, with TRBD1 matching 8 bases. The CDR3 sequence is 15 residues long. Germline CDR1 SNHLY, CDR2 FYNNEI. Unmatched junction bases numbered 9, after V lost 6 bases and J lost 5 bases. Here the CDR3 DNA reads TGTGCCAGCAGCTGGGACAGGACCCCGGATCAGCCCCAGCATTTT. Translation: CASSWDRTPDQPQHF.

J is TRBJ2-1 and V is TRBV5-1; no reliable D call. V lost 0 bases and J 7 bases, leaving 11 bases between the germline ends. This CDR3 is 14 amino acids long. Germline loops: CDR1 SGHRS, CDR2 YFSETQ. The CDR3 coding sequence is TGCGCCAGCAGCTTGGACGCCCCTGAGAATGAGCAGTTCTTC. It specifies CASSLDAPENEQFF.

J is TRBJ2-5 and V is TRBV5-1, with a weak D call TRBD1 (5 bases). V was pared by 0 bases and J by 1 base, with 10 bases between. Per germline, CDR1 SGHRS and CDR2 YFSETQ. This CDR3 contains 15 residues. CDR3: CASSLGQTPQETQYF. CDR3 bases: TGCGCCAGCAGCTTGGGACAGACTCCCCAAGAGACCCAGTACTTC.

The chain recombines TRBV3-1 (or the pseudogene TRBV3-2) with TRBJ2-3; 9 nucleotides match TRBD2. Trimming took 2 bases from V and 5 from J; bases not matched to a gene: 8. There are 16 residues in the CDR3. CDR1 and CDR2 from the germline V gene are LGHDT and YNNKEL (reference sequence). The CDR3 spells CASSQLLAGYGDTQYF. The CDR3 DNA is TGTGCCAGCAGCCAATTGCTAGCGGGATATGGAGATACGCAGTATTTT.

This sequence joins TRBV6-5 and TRBJ2-2, with a tentative D call TRBD2 (6 bases). The CDR3 is 16 amino acids. Germline V gene sequence: CDR1 MNHEY, CDR2 SVGAGI. V dropped 0 bases and J dropped 6 bases, with 14 bases sitting between them. CDR3: CASSYSIGTHPGELFF. The CDR3 region has the DNA TGTGCCAGCAGTTACTCGATAGGGACTCACCCCGGGGAGCTGTTTTTT.

The chain has TRBV9 and TRBJ1-4, with D hard to call. The CDR3 extends over 13 amino acids. Germline V gene lookup returns CDR1 SGDLS and CDR2 YYNGEE. V was clipped by 2 bases and J by 5 bases, with 7 bases between them. The CDR3 region is CASSVHQNEKLFF. The CDR3 coding sequence is TGTGCCAGCAGCGTGCATCAGAATGAAAAACTGTTTTTT.

This clone was observed once. The chain joins TRBV11-3 to TRBJ2-2; 9 bases map to TRBD2. The CDR3 contains 17 residues. Germline V gene sequence: CDR1 SGHNT, CDR2 YENEEA. With V trimmed by 2 bases and J by 5 bases, 9 bases remained unmatched. CDR3 region: CASSLSAGGAYTGELFF. For the CDR3, the DNA is TGTGCCAGCAGCTTATCAGCGGGAGGCGCTTATACCGGGGAGCTGTTTTTT.

The chain joins TRBV19 to TRBJ1-5; D is possibly TRBD1 (5 bases). The CDR3 totals 16 residues. Germline-derived CDR1 and CDR2 are LNHDA and SQIVND (reference sequence). V lost 10 bases and J 0 bases, leaving 19 bases between the germline ends. The CDR3 bases are TGTGCCACCCCACGGACAAGGGACTATAGCAATCAGCCCCAGCATTTT. This gives the protein CATPRTRDYSNQPQHF.

The CDR3 DNA follows: TGTGCCAGCAGTTTACGGGGGGTAGCGGGACCCTACAATGAGCAGTTCTTC. As protein: CASSLRGVAGPYNEQFF. The chain recombines TRBV27 with TRBJ2-1, with 8 nucleotides matching TRBD2. Germline CDR1 and CDR2: MNHEY and SMNVEV (reference sequence). CDR3 length equals 17 residues. V gave up 2 bases and J gave up 2 bases; unmatched junction bases: 8.

The V call is TRBV6-5, the J call TRBJ2-5; a possible D gene is TRBD1 (6 bases). The CDR3 spans 14 residues. Germline assignment: CDR1 MNHEY and CDR2 SVGAGI. The ends were cut back, 6 bases at V and 4 bases at J, with 15 bases in the middle. CDR3 nucleotide sequence: TGTGCCAGCAGAATCCTGGGGGCGCGAGAGACCCAGTACTTC. The encoded protein is CASRILGARETQYF.